Described below is a single T cell receptor (beta chain) sequence and its context. There is no known antigen for this receptor. The record has no base qualities; no much larger clone is one base away. From cysteine to phenylalanine, the CDR3 is 15 amino acids long. The read is trimmed to its CDR3 DNA, 45 bases read in frame from base 1. Based on the germline V gene, the CDR1 and CDR2 sequences are MGHRA and YSYEKL. V ends up 4 bases short and J 8 bases short, with an unmatched junction base count of 5. The source of the sample is a study of patients and donors after allogeneic stem cell transplantation (dated by TCRdb to 2018 to 2021). Library construction relied on RT-PCR. The listed sequencing device is NextSeq 550. The public reads were reanalyzed by TCRdb: fastp trimming at Q25, MiXCR alignment, in-frame beta chains only. A single entry per CDR3 protein holds the most common genes and DNA from its merged rows. The sample data list about 410,000 distinct CDR3 sequences, and under 20% of these were observed just once. Together, the top ten hold around 7.2% of the sample.

Material: blood, either unsorted or a sorted T cell fraction (not recorded which). This TCR came from a human donor who was either an allogeneic HSCT recipient or a stem cell or donor lymphocyte infusion donor (not recorded which). It is not recorded whose cells these are; they may come from a transplant donor. In this chain, TRBV4-1 is recombined with TRBJ2-1, and 13 bases in between align with TRBD2. CDR3 loop: CASSLTSGGADEQFF. The nucleotide sequence is given as TGCGCCAGCAGCCTTACTAGCGGGGGGGCCGATGAGCAGTTCTTC.